Listed below are T cell receptor beta chains from one sample, sequenced in a study of patients and donors after allogeneic stem cell transplantation. MiXCR was run by TCRdb on the RT-PCR reads, yielding one entry per CDR3 protein. The table has 200,000 to 250,000 distinct CDR3 sequences, around an eighth seen once. Sequencing input: blood, either unsorted or a sorted T cell fraction (not recorded which). These receptors came from a human donor who was either an allogeneic HSCT recipient or a stem cell or donor lymphocyte infusion donor (not recorded which). It is not recorded whose cells these are; they may come from a transplant donor. Both conserved end residues are part of each CDR3. D genes are given only for firm matches. Expanded clones get a size class; other rows say once, few or many, or leave the size out.

>many|TRBD1|TRBJ2-7|TRBV9
CASSQGWGQGLYEQYF
TGTGCCAGCAGCCAGGGTTGGGGACAGGGCCTTTACGAGCAGTACTTC
>many|.|TRBJ1-4|TRBV4-2
CASSQADRGEKLFF
TGTGCCAGCAGCCAAGCAGACCGGGGGGAAAAACTGTTTTTT
>.|TRBD2|TRBJ2-1|TRBV4-2
CASSQDFRLATRNEQFF
TGTGCCAGCAGCCAAGATTTCCGACTAGCGACGAGGAATGAGCAGTTCTTC
>few|.|TRBJ1-1|TRBV12-3/TRBV12-4
CASSSSWGTEAFF
TGTGCCAGCAGTTCCAGTTGGGGGACTGAAGCTTTCTTT
>.|.|TRBJ1-5|TRBV18
CASSPQQGNQPQHF
TGTGCCAGCTCACCACAGCAGGGAAATCAGCCCCAGCATTTT
>.|TRBD2|TRBJ2-1|TRBV7-2
CASSTRTSGGVYNEQFF
TGTGCCAGCAGCACCCGGACTAGCGGGGGGGTATACAATGAGCAGTTCTTC
>.|TRBD2|TRBJ2-5|TRBV20-1
CSAGPGTSPETQYF
TGCAGTGCTGGCCCCGGGACTAGTCCAGAGACCCAGTACTTC
>.|TRBD1|TRBJ1-2|TRBV28
CASSGQGPYGYTF
TGTGCCAGCAGTGGACAGGGGCCCTATGGCTACACCTTC
>many|TRBD1|TRBJ1-5|TRBV30
CAWRGTGEGQPQHF
TGTGCCTGGAGGGGAACAGGGGAGGGACAGCCCCAGCATTTT
>few|.|TRBJ1-4|TRBV7-9
CASSLAGGTNEKLFF
TGTGCCAGCAGCTTAGCAGGTGGAACTAATGAAAAACTGTTTTTT
>.|.|TRBJ1-1|TRBV18
CASSPQNTEAFF
TGTGCCAGCTCACCGCAGAACACTGAAGCTTTCTTT
>many|.|TRBJ2-7|TRBV11-2
CASSLRGSVPYEQYF
TGTGCCAGCAGCCTAAGGGGTAGCGTACCCTACGAGCAGTACTTC
>.|.|TRBJ2-5|TRBV4-1
CASSRLLDAETQYF
TGCGCCAGCAGCCGTCTATTGGATGCGGAGACCCAGTACTTC
>.|.|TRBJ2-2|TRBV6-5
CASSYSNRGANTGELFF
TGTGCCAGCAGTTACTCGAACCGGGGCGCGAACACCGGGGAGCTGTTTTTT
>few|.|TRBJ2-4|TRBV20-1
CSAREGYAKNIQYF
TGCAGTGCCAGGGAAGGGTATGCCAAAAACATTCAGTACTTC
>many|.|TRBJ2-5|TRBV5-6
CASSPSGTWTQYF
TGTGCCAGCAGCCCCTCCGGGACTTGGACCCAGTACTTC
>.|.|TRBJ1-1|TRBV20-1
CSARDTNLGAFF
TGCAGTGCTCGAGACACTAACCTCGGGGCTTTCTTT